This is a list of T cell receptor beta chains from one sample in a study of tumor-infiltrating lymphocytes in localized non-small cell lung cancer. Assay: immunoSEQ multiplex PCR; the TCRdb copy retains only in-frame clones and omits some. Among 6,400 or so clones, around 77% were seen once, and the ten largest hold 7% to 9%. The sequenced sample consisted of lung tumor tissue. The receptors here all came from a human donor with non-small cell lung cancer. CDR3s include the opening cysteine and the closing phenylalanine or tryptophan. A D gene is named only where the DNA matches it firmly. Not all rows give a size; the values are once, few, many and, for expanded clones, a class.

CDR3aa	CDR3nt	len	abundance	d_gene	v_gene	j_gene
CASTKVNYGYTF	TGTGCCAGCACAAAGGTTAACTATGGCTACACCTTC	12	-	-	TRBV6-6	TRBJ1-2
CASPPRGTMNTEAFF	TGTGCCAGCCCTCCCCGGGGGACAATGAACACTGAAGCTTTCTTT	15	medium-sized	-	TRBV28	TRBJ1-1
CASSSDRGLSPLHF	TGTGCCAGCAGCTCTGACAGGGGGCTGTCACCCCTCCACTTT	14	-	TRBD1	TRBV7-6	TRBJ1-6
CASSLNGEDDEQYF	TGTGCCAGCAGCCTGAACGGCGAAGATGACGAGCAGTACTTC	14	-	-	TRBV9	TRBJ2-7
CASSPGEGNGYTF	TGTGCCAGCTCACCAGGGGAGGGGAATGGCTACACCTTC	13	-	-	TRBV18	TRBJ1-2
CASSLGQTNTEAFF	TGTGCCAGCAGCTTGGGACAGACGAACACTGAAGCTTTCTTT	14	-	TRBD1	TRBV7-3	TRBJ1-1
CASSAGQETGYTF	TGTGCCAGCAGTGCAGGACAGGAGACTGGCTACACCTTC	13	-	TRBD1	TRBV6-5	TRBJ1-2
CAWDIDTEAFF	TGTGCCTGGGACATAGACACTGAAGCTTTCTTT	11	-	-	TRBV30	TRBJ1-1
CASSLGAVRGKYF	TGTGCCAGCAGCTTGGGGGCCGTCCGGGGAAAGTACTTC	13	-	-	TRBV5-6	TRBJ2-7
CASSLGLAGVWFF	TGTGCCAGCAGCTTGGGACTAGCGGGAGTTTGGTTCTTC	13	-	TRBD2	TRBV5-4	TRBJ2-1
CAIRVAGYNEQFF	TGTGCCATCCGAGTGGCAGGATACAATGAGCAGTTCTTC	13	once	-	TRBV10-3	TRBJ2-1
CATGTEISNQPQHF	TGTGCCACCGGGACGGAGATTAGCAATCAGCCCCAGCATTTT	14	few	-	TRBV10-3	TRBJ1-5
CASSPQGTTNEKLFF	TGTGCCAGCTCACCACAGGGTACAACTAATGAAAAACTGTTTTTT	15	-	-	TRBV18	TRBJ1-4
CASGRQGRETQYF	TGTGCCAGCGGCAGACAGGGGAGGGAGACCCAGTACTTC	13	-	TRBD1	TRBV28	TRBJ2-5
CAISEGRNQPQHF	TGTGCCATCTCGGAAGGGCGCAATCAGCCCCAGCATTTT	13	-	-	TRBV2	TRBJ1-5
CASSPAADTQYF	TGTGCCAGCAGCCCCGCGGCAGATACGCAGTATTTT	12	-	-	TRBV7-9	TRBJ2-3
CASSPGVLDGYTF	TGTGCCAGCAGCCCCGGGGTTCTGGATGGCTACACCTTC	13	-	-	TRBV9	TRBJ1-2
CASSSRRGRVQPQHF	TGTGCCAGCAGTTCTCGGAGGGGGCGGGTTCAGCCCCAGCATTTT	15	-	TRBD1	TRBV28	TRBJ1-5
CASSGGRNNEKLFF	TGTGCCAGCAGCGGAGGGAGGAATAATGAAAAACTGTTTTTT	14	-	-	TRBV27	TRBJ1-4
CASSVGAALYGYTF	TGTGCCAGCAGCGTAGGGGCAGCCCTCTATGGCTACACCTTC	14	-	-	TRBV9	TRBJ1-2
CASSQEGNMNTEAFF	TGCGCCAGCAGCCAAGAGGGCAACATGAACACTGAAGCTTTCTTT	15	-	-	TRBV4-1	TRBJ1-1
CASSLAGRRNQPQHF	TGTGCCAGCAGTTTAGCGGGCCGCCGCAATCAGCCCCAGCATTTT	15	-	-	TRBV27	TRBJ1-5
CASSPRGGSNQPQHF	TGCGCCAGCAGCCCCCGGGGCGGAAGCAATCAGCCCCAGCATTTT	15	-	-	TRBV5-1	TRBJ1-5
CASSADRATGELFF	TGTGCCAGCAGCGCTGACAGGGCCACCGGGGAGCTGTTTTTT	14	-	TRBD1	TRBV9	TRBJ2-2
CASSWGLAGGTYNEQFF	TGCGCCAGCAGCTGGGGGCTAGCGGGCGGAACCTACAATGAGCAGTTCTTC	17	once	TRBD2	TRBV5-1	TRBJ2-1
CASGSSYNEQFF	TGTGCCAGCGGCAGTTCCTACAATGAGCAGTTCTTC	12	once	-	TRBV2	TRBJ2-1
CASQVHLQETQYF	TGTGCCAGTCAGGTGCATTTACAAGAGACCCAGTACTTC	13	few	-	TRBV6-1	TRBJ2-5
CASRPGQSYGYTF	TGTGCCAGCAGACCTGGACAGAGCTATGGCTACACCTTC	13	-	-	TRBV28	TRBJ1-2
CASSNRETNTGELFF	TGTGCCAGCAGTAACAGGGAAACGAACACCGGGGAGCTGTTTTTT	15	-	-	TRBV6-6	TRBJ2-2
CASSLDRTVSYNEQFF	TGTGCCAGCAGCTTGGATAGGACAGTATCCTACAATGAGCAGTTCTTC	16	-	-	TRBV5-4	TRBJ2-1
CSVTRGGVDIQYF	TGCAGCGTCACAAGGGGCGGTGTGGACATTCAGTACTTC	13	-	-	TRBV29-1	TRBJ2-4
CASCRGGDNQPQHF	TGTGCCAGCTGCCGAGGGGGGGACAATCAGCCCCAGCATTTT	14	-	-	TRBV7-9	TRBJ1-5
CASSIETSLGYEQYF	TGCGCCAGCAGCATCGAGACTAGTCTGGGCTACGAGCAGTACTTC	15	-	-	TRBV5-1	TRBJ2-7
CASRDRGGYYGYTF	TGTGCCAGCAGGGACAGGGGAGGCTACTATGGCTACACCTTC	14	-	TRBD1	TRBV6-5	TRBJ1-2
CASSFSVTGELFF	TGTGCCAGCAGCTTTAGTGTTACCGGGGAGCTGTTTTTT	13	-	-	TRBV7-3	TRBJ2-2
CASSLGGFKGLNTEAFF	TGTGCCAGCAGCTTAGGGGGTTTTAAGGGGCTGAACACTGAAGCTTTCTTT	17	few	-	TRBV11-2	TRBJ1-1
CASSVGEVNTEAFF	TGTGCCAGCAGTGTCGGGGAGGTGAACACTGAAGCTTTCTTT	14	-	-	TRBV6-1	TRBJ1-1
CASRRTVMNTEAFF	TGTGCCAGCAGGCGGACAGTTATGAACACTGAAGCTTTCTTT	14	-	-	TRBV6-5	TRBJ1-1
CASSRQRDNEQFF	TGTGCCAGCTCACGGCAGCGGGACAATGAGCAGTTCTTC	13	-	-	TRBV18	TRBJ2-1
CASKPGQGPYEQYF	TGCGCCAGCAAGCCGGGACAGGGTCCCTACGAGCAGTACTTC	14	-	TRBD1	TRBV10-2	TRBJ2-7
CASSLGQGIQETQYF	TGCGCCAGCAGCTTGGGACAGGGTATACAAGAGACCCAGTACTTC	15	-	TRBD1	TRBV5-1	TRBJ2-5
CAWSGAGGKQETQYF	TGTGCCTGGAGTGGGGCGGGCGGCAAACAAGAGACCCAGTACTTC	15	-	-	TRBV30	TRBJ2-5
CASTEPPGTEAFF	TGCGCCAGCACCGAACCCCCGGGTACTGAAGCTTTCTTT	13	-	-	TRBV5-1	TRBJ1-1
CAWSVQGKGQPQHF	TGTGCCTGGAGTGTACAAGGGAAGGGGCAGCCCCAGCATTTT	14	-	-	TRBV30	TRBJ1-5
CASRDRAETEAFF	TGTGCCTCACGGGACAGGGCGGAAACTGAAGCTTTCTTT	13	-	TRBD1	TRBV2	TRBJ1-1
CAKTAGQDTYEQYF	TGTGCCAAGACTGCGGGACAGGACACCTACGAGCAGTACTTC	14	-	TRBD1	TRBV19	TRBJ2-7
CASSLENTGELFF	TGTGCCAGCAGCTTAGAGAACACCGGGGAGCTGTTTTTT	13	-	-	TRBV7-3	TRBJ2-2